The clone carrying this T cell receptor beta chain showed up many times. TCRdb used MiXCR to reprocess the RT-PCR reads, holding one entry per CDR3 protein. The data contain about 680,000 distinct CDR3 sequences, around 14% of them seen just once; the ten biggest clones take up 3% to 4.5%. The CDR3 is made up of 13 amino acids. Trimming shortened V by 1 base and J by 7 bases, and 11 bases separated the two germline ends. Germline V gives CDR1 SGHAT, CDR2 FQDESV (reference sequence). The TCR comes from a female donor in good health, serving as a healthy control. Sample: memory CD4+ T cells from blood. The J gene is TRBJ2-7, the V gene TRBV11-1; no reliable D call. In DNA, the CDR3 is TGTGCCAGCAGCTTAGTAGGAAGCTGGGAGCAGTACTTC. Its protein is CASSLVGSWEQYF.